The entry below gives a single T cell receptor beta chain sequence along with its context. Its antigen is undetermined. This sample is part of a study of OX40 agonist ivuxolimab in advanced cancers. Background on the study: Patients took ivuxolimab, an agonistic anti-OX40 (CD134) antibody. Recorded diagnoses for dose-escalation patients were hepatocellular carcinoma, melanoma, renal cell or head and neck cancer. At about 82% male, the cohort had a mean age of approximately 60 years, ranging from about 23 to 79. Whole-study findings and limits: Average numbers of expanded clones were greater in CD8+ T cells than in CD4+.

The method was immunoSEQ multiplex PCR; TCRdb's version includes in-frame clones alone and lacks a portion of them. Here the sample spans nearly 80,000 clones, roughly 84% being singletons. CDR3 length: 14 residues. Per the germline V gene, CDR1 is MNHNY and CDR2 is SVGAGI (reference sequence). With 8 bases clipped from V and 7 bases from J, the junction kept 5 bases outside the gene matches. This chain connects TRBV6-6 to TRBJ1-6; TRBD1 aligns across 10 bases. The sample here was CD4+ or CD8+ T cells sorted from blood, taken in a trial of the OX40 agonist ivuxolimab. This sequence originates from an adult with an advanced solid tumor such as melanoma, head and neck, liver or kidney cancer. CDR3 in amino acids: CASGRGQGNSPLHF. DNA of the CDR3: TGTGCCAGCGGAAGGGGACAGGGGAATTCACCCCTCCACTTT.